The 20 T cell receptor beta chains presented below share a single source sample, sequenced in a study of blood T cells in healthy people across ages. Next came a second PCR, run for roughly 7 to 12 cycles, which used a sample-barcoded 5' primer along with a J-beta primer mix. Via MiXCR, TCRdb re-called the 5' RACE reads, giving one row per CDR3 protein. The table shows 1.5 million to 2 million distinct CDR3 sequences, with about 39% occurring only once. Sequencing used blood. These TCRs come from a human donor in good health.

The V gene is TRBV15, the J gene TRBJ1-1; TRBD1 might be the D (6 bases). Trimming took 0 bases from V and 2 from J, leaving 10 bases between them. The germline V gene has CDR1 LNHNV and CDR2 YYDKDF (reference sequence). The CDR3 is made up of 15 amino acids. CDR3: CATSRDRTENTEAFF. The DNA of the CDR3 is TGTGCCACCAGCAGAGATCGGACAGAAAACACTGAAGCTTTCTTT.

In this sample, this clonotype turned up once. The rearrangement links TRBV5-1 to TRBJ2-2, with 8 bases identical to TRBD1. This CDR3 spans 16 amino acids. The germline V gene has CDR1 SGHRS and CDR2 YFSETQ. Losses at the gene ends were 4 bases for V and 2 bases for J; bases not matched to a gene: 7. CDR3 residues: CASSLGTGFNTGELFF. The DNA of the CDR3 is TGCGCCAGCAGCCTAGGGACAGGCTTCAACACCGGGGAGCTGTTTTTT.

The chain joins TRBV4-1 to TRBJ1-5, with no clear D. Between the trimmed V and J ends, which lost 0 bases and 7 bases, there was a span of 13 bases. The CDR3 extends over 15 amino acids. CDR1 and CDR2 from the germline V gene are MGHRA and YSYEKL. CDR3 in amino acids: CASSQDETRIQPQHF. The CDR3 bases are TGCGCCAGCAGCCAAGATGAGACTCGGATCCAGCCCCAGCATTTT.

This clonotype was observed a handful of times. The chain combines TRBV29-1 with TRBJ2-7; 7 nucleotides align to TRBD1. The J segment lost 3 bases and the V segment lost 4 bases, leaving 15 bases of the junction unmatched. Germline V gives CDR1 SQVTM, CDR2 ANQGSEA. The CDR3 totals 16 residues. CDR3 sequence reads: CSVVRPPEQGYYEQYF. Written as DNA, the CDR3 is TGCAGCGTTGTACGCCCCCCCGAACAGGGGTACTACGAGCAGTACTTC.

The rearrangement joins TRBV4-2 to TRBJ2-1; D call uncertain. The CDR3 extends over 13 amino acids. Germline assignment: CDR1 LGHNA and CDR2 YNFKEQ. The V and J ends lost 4 bases and 6 bases respectively, with 10 bases between them. Here the CDR3 reads CASSPPFSNEQFF. The CDR3 bases are TGTGCCAGCAGCCCACCTTTCTCCAATGAGCAGTTCTTC.

This clonotype showed up just a few times. The chain is built from TRBV12-3 or TRBV12-4 and TRBJ1-2; a possible D gene is TRBD1 (5 bases). The V gene lost 3 bases and the J gene lost 7 bases, with 9 bases spanning the gap. The CDR3 is 12 residues long. CDR3 bases: TGTGCCAGCAGTTTGGGACCCCTTGGCTACACCTTC. Translating gives CASSLGPLGYTF.

Remarks on this clonotype: The CDR3 ends on some other residue instead of the conserved phenylalanine or tryptophan, so this is likely a read error. This chain connects TRBV5-1 to TRBJ2-3; TRBD2 matches 11 bases. With 1 base clipped from V and 5 bases from J, the junction kept 3 bases outside the gene matches. CDR3 size: 15 residues. Germline V gene lookup returns CDR1 SGHRS and CDR2 YFSETQ. The CDR3 is CASSLTSGGGDTQYV. Written as DNA, the CDR3 is TGCGCCAGCAGCTTGACTAGCGGGGGAGGAGATACGCAGTATGTT.

The V gene is TRBV7-3, the J gene TRBJ2-4; D is possibly TRBD2 (5 bases). V was shortened by 6 bases and J by 7 bases, with 19 bases between the two germline ends. The CDR3 loop spans 15 amino acids. Looked up from germline, CDR1 is SGHTA and CDR2 is FQGTGA. In DNA form, the CDR3 reads TGTGCCAGCAGTTACTCGGGAATAATGATGAACATTCAGTACTTC. This translates into CASSYSGIMMNIQYF.

J is TRBJ1-1 and V is TRBV28, with D perhaps TRBD1 (5 bases). In germline, CDR1 is MDHEN, CDR2 SYDVKM. The CDR3 extends over 15 amino acids. V lost 6 bases, J lost 7 bases, and 21 bases lay in between. The CDR3 DNA follows: TGTGCCAGCAGCTTCATTGGTAGGGGTTCGGGTGAAGCTTTCTTT. Encoded protein: CASSFIGRGSGEAFF.

The genes are TRBV20-1 and TRBJ2-4; D possibly corresponds to TRBD2 (6 bases). The DNA end is more similar to TRBJ2-7, so the J call may be wrong. Germline lookup yields CDR1 DFQATT and CDR2 SNEGSKA (reference sequence). This CDR3 spans 15 amino acids. CDR3 in DNA: TGCAGTGCTAGGACCAGACTAGTTGGGGCATCCGAGCAGTACTTC. It encodes CSARTRLVGASEQYF.

The chain carries TRBV7-9 and TRBJ2-3, with no clear D. CDR1 and CDR2 (germline): SEHNR, FQNEAQ (reference sequence). V was clipped by 1 base and J by 3 bases, with 14 bases between them. CDR3 length: 16 residues. The CDR3 coding sequence is TGTGCCAGCAGCTTAGTAAGGACCACACTAACAGATACGCAGTATTTT. It yields the protein CASSLVRTTLTDTQYF.

This clonotype appeared a few times. The chain recombines TRBV6-4 with TRBJ2-3; 10 bases map to TRBD2. J was trimmed by 4 bases and V by 6 bases; bases with no gene match: 7. The CDR3 runs to 15 residues. CDR1 is MRHNA, CDR2 SNTAGT, per germline. CDR3 sequence reads: CASSLSGGTADTQYF. The CDR3 DNA reads as TGTGCCAGCAGCCTTAGCGGGGGGACCGCAGATACGCAGTATTTT.

This chain links TRBV10-3 with TRBJ1-1, with unresolved D. Germline V lookup: CDR1 ENHRY, CDR2 SYGVKD. The V gene lost 8 bases and the J gene lost 3 bases, with 10 bases spanning the gap. This CDR3 is built from 12 residues. CDR3 amino acids: CAIGFKDTEAFF. The CDR3 coding sequence is TGTGCCATCGGATTTAAAGACACTGAAGCTTTCTTT.

The J gene is TRBJ2-5, the V gene TRBV7-2; maybe TRBD1 (6 bases). There are 14 residues in the CDR3. Per germline, CDR1 SGHTA and CDR2 FQGNSA. V lost 5 bases to trimming and J lost 5 bases, with 15 bases between them. CDR3 bases: TGTGCCAGCAGCCAAGACAGGAGCAGCGAGACCCAGTACTTC. Protein sequence: CASSQDRSSETQYF.

This clonotype was counted between two and nine times. The chain employs TRBV20-1 and TRBJ2-7; 10 bases agree with TRBD2. CDR1 and CDR2 (germline): DFQATT, SNEGSKA (reference sequence). This CDR3 region has 14 residues. V was pared by 4 bases and J by 9 bases, with 12 bases of the junction left unmatched. The DNA of the CDR3 is TGCAGTGCTAAAGAAGCGGGGGGGCATTTTTGGCAGTACTTC. Translating gives CSAKEAGGHFWQYF.

The table lists this clonotype with a few counts. One junction end disagrees with the germline gene, perhaps due to a read error. The V call is TRBV4-3, the J call TRBJ1-2, with 7 bases that match TRBD1. This CDR3 region has 15 residues. Germline V CDR1 and CDR2: LGHNA, YSLEER. The CDR3 loop reads CASSREGAINDGYTF. For the CDR3, the DNA is TGCGCCAGTAGCCGGGAGGGGGCAATTAACGATGGCTACACCTTC.

A few counts support this clonotype. The genes are TRBV7-2 and TRBJ1-5, with 9 positions matching TRBD1. The J segment lost 5 bases and the V segment lost 3 bases, leaving 14 bases of the junction unmatched. The germline V gene encodes CDR1 SGHTA and CDR2 FQGNSA. The CDR3 has 18 amino acids. As DNA, the CDR3 is TGTGCCAGCAGCTTCCGGACAGGGGTGAGCGGTAGGGATCAGCCCCAGCATTTT. As protein: CASSFRTGVSGRDQPQHF.

This chain connects TRBV5-1 to TRBJ2-1; TRBD2 matches 9 bases. The CDR3 spans 16 residues. The trim removed 0 bases at V and 9 bases at J, leaving 10 bases unmatched. Per the germline V gene, CDR1 is SGHRS and CDR2 is YFSETQ. The CDR3 DNA reads as TGCGCCAGCAGCTTGGATGGCGGGGGGGCCGATCGTGAGCAGTTCTTC. It codes for CASSLDGGGADREQFF.

J is TRBJ1-1 and V is TRBV7-2; the D gene is possibly TRBD1 (5 bases). This CDR3 spans 14 amino acids. CDR1 is SGHTA, CDR2 FQGNSA, per germline. V was cut by 4 bases and J by 7 bases, with 16 bases left in between. CDR3 residues: CASSSGGGSNEAFF. Here the CDR3 DNA reads TGTGCCAGCAGCTCCGGGGGGGGGTCGAATGAAGCTTTCTTT.

The V gene is TRBV11-3, the J gene TRBJ2-5; TRBD2 matches at 11 bases. V dropped 3 bases and J dropped 3; count of bases not matched to a gene: 3. The CDR3 runs to 15 residues. Germline V gene sequence: CDR1 SGHNT, CDR2 YENEEA. The CDR3 nucleotides read TGTGCCAGCAGCTTCCTGGGACTAGCGGAAGAGACCCAGTACTTC. Translation: CASSFLGLAEETQYF.